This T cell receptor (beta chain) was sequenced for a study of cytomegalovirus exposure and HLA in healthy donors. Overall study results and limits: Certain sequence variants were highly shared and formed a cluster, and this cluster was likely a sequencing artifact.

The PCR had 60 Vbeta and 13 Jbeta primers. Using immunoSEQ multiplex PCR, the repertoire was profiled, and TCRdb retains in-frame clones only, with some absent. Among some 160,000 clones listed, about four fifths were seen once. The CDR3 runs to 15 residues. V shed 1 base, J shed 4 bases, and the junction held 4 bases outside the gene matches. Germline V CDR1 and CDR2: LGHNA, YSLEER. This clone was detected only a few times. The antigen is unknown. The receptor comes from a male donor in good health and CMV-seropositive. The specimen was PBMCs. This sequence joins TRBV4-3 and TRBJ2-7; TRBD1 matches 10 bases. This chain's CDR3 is CASSQGQGAEYEQYF. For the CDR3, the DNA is TGCGCCAGCAGCCAAGGACAGGGGGCCGAGTACGAGCAGTACTTC.